This record looks at one T cell receptor (beta chain) sequence and its context. The data are from a study of blood T cell repertoires in COVID-19. Method: immunoSEQ multiplex PCR; TCRdb's copy keeps in-frame clones and lacks some. The sample records roughly 120,000 clones, less than 90% being singletons. V dropped 9 bases and J dropped 3 bases, with 6 bases sitting between them. This CDR3 region has 10 residues. Germline V gene lookup returns CDR1 MGHRA and CDR2 YSYEKL. Material: peripheral blood. The chain employs TRBV4-1 and TRBJ2-7; D gene uncertain. The clonotype was recovered from a man aged 25-45 years with acute or convalescent COVID-19. In DNA, the CDR3 is TGCGCCAGGCCGGGCTACGAGCAGTACGTC. This encodes CARPGYEQYV.